The clone carrying this T cell receptor beta chain has only one observation. These data are taken from a study of blood T cell repertoires in COVID-19. In the authors' methods: Reference gene primers were amplified, and this amplification served to estimate nucleated cell counts. This table comes from immunoSEQ multiplex PCR, and its TCRdb copy is limited to in-frame clones, with some not included. V, J and clone size were drawn from that table, and D and trimming were deduced from the DNA. The sample contains tens of thousands of clones, 75% to 90% of which appear only once. Germline CDR1 reads MNHEY; CDR2 reads SVGAGI. The CDR3 is made up of 15 amino acids. V was clipped by 6 bases and J by 4 bases, with 16 bases between them.

The sequenced sample consisted of peripheral blood. The chain uses TRBV6-5 and TRBJ1-3; tentative D call: TRBD1 (6 bases). The clonotype originates from a man older than 75 with acute or convalescent COVID-19. The CDR3 sequence: CASSLSAGTGNTIYF. As DNA, the CDR3 is TGTGCCAGCAGCCTCTCAGCAGGGACAGGAAACACCATATATTTT.